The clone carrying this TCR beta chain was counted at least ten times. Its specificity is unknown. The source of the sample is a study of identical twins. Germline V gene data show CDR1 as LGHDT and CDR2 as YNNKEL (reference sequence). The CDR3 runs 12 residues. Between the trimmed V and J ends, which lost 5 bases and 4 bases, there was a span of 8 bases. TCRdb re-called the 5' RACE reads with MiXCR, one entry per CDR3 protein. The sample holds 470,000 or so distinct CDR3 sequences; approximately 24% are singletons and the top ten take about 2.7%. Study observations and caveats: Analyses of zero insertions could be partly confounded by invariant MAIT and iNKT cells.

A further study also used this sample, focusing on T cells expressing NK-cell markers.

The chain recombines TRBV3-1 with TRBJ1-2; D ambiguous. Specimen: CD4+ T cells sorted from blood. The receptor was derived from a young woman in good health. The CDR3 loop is CASSIRGYGYTF. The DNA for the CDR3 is TGTGCCAGCAGCATTCGAGGCTATGGCTACACCTTC. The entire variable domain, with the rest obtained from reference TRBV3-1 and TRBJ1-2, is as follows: DTAVSQTPKYLVTQMGNDKSIKCEQNLGHDTMYWYKQDSKKFLKIMFSYNNKELIINETVPNRFSPKSPDKAHLNLHINSLELGDSAVYFCASSIRGYGYTFGSGTRLTVV.